The 21 T cell receptor beta chains given below trace back to one sample, sequenced in a study of cytomegalovirus exposure and HLA in healthy donors. PCR amplification relied on 60 Vbeta primers (plus 13 Jbeta primers). Data came from immunoSEQ multiplex PCR; TCRdb stores just in-frame clones and leaves some out. In the table there are 150,000 to 200,000 clones, about three quarters of which are singletons. Sequenced input: PBMCs. The receptors were sampled from a woman in her thirties in good health and CMV-seronegative.

The chain couples TRBV5-4 to TRBJ2-1; 7 nucleotides line up with TRBD2. The germline CDR1 and CDR2 sequences are SGHNT and YYREEE (reference sequence). The CDR3 sequence is 16 residues long. V trimming: 4 bases; J trimming: 8 bases; junction bases outside the gene matches: 15. In nucleotides, the CDR3 is TGTGCCAGCAGCGCCAGGGTGGCGGGGAGGGGCGATGAGCAGTTCTTC. It translates to CASSARVAGRGDEQFF.

The chain's CDR3 is CASRPLGGSNEKLFF. The CDR3 DNA reads as TGTGCCAGCAGGCCCCTGGGAGGGTCTAATGAAAAACTGTTTTTT. The chain links TRBV6-6 to TRBJ1-4, with D unclear. CDR3 length equals 15 residues. Trimming left V 6 bases short and J 3 bases short, with 14 bases between. The V gene's germline CDR1 is MNHNY and CDR2 SVGAGI (reference sequence).

The V gene is TRBV7-8, the J gene TRBJ1-3; D ambiguous. Germline V CDR1 and CDR2: SGHVS, FQNEAQ. V was trimmed by 3 bases and J by 6 bases, leaving 9 bases between them. The CDR3 covers 13 residues. CDR3 sequence (DNA): TGTGCCAGCAGCTTCCCAGGATTAAACACCATATATTTT. This codes for CASSFPGLNTIYF.

The V call is TRBV5-1, the J call TRBJ2-2; 10 bases map to TRBD1. J was trimmed by 3 bases and V by 9 bases; bases with no gene match: 5. CDR3 length: 14 amino acids. CDR1 and CDR2 from the germline V gene are SGHRS and YFSETQ. The chain's CDR3 is CATRTGGDTGELFF. DNA for the CDR3: TGCGCCACCCGGACAGGGGGTGACACCGGGGAGCTGTTTTTT. The whole variable domain, remainder taken from reference TRBV5-1 and TRBJ2-2, is KAGVTQTPRYLIKTRGQQVTLSCSPISGHRSVSWYQQTPGQGLQFLFEYFSETQRNKGNFPGRFSGRQFSNSRSEMNVSTLELGDSALYLCATRTGGDTGELFFGEGSRLTVL.

The gene calls are TRBV19 and TRBJ2-7; 7 nucleotides agree with TRBD2. V trimming: 2 bases; J trimming: 3 bases; junction bases outside the gene matches: 13. CDR3 length equals 17 residues. From germline, CDR1 is LNHDA and CDR2 SQIVND (reference sequence). The CDR3, as DNA: TGTGCCAGTAGTATAAGCCCCGCGAGCGGGGCCATCTACGAGCAGTACTTC. This codes for CASSISPASGAIYEQYF.

The CDR3, as DNA: TGTGCCAGCTCACCACGTATACTTCAGGGAAATTCACCCCTCCACTTT. Translating it yields CASSPRILQGNSPLHF. V is TRBV18 and J is TRBJ1-6; tentatively, D is TRBD1 (5 bases). V lost 1 base and J 7 bases, leaving 14 bases between the germline ends. In germline, CDR1 is KGHSH, CDR2 LQKENI. The CDR3 loop spans 16 amino acids.

The V and J genes are TRBV11-2 and TRBJ2-5; no clear D gene. This CDR3 has 12 residues. V lost 3 bases, J lost 2 bases, and 4 bases lay in between. Germline lookup yields CDR1 SGHAT and CDR2 FQNNGV. The CDR3 DNA follows: TGTGCCAGCAGCTTCCTACAAGAGACCCAGTACTTC. It codes for CASSFLQETQYF.

V usage is TRBV21-1 and J usage is TRBJ1-2; the table assigns TRBD1, which was not confirmed against the DNA. TRBV21-1 is termed a pseudogene. The length of the CDR3 is 15 residues. The CDR3 DNA is TGTGCCAGCAGCACACCGGGACAGGAGGACTATGGCTACACCTTC. This encodes CASSTPGQEDYGYTF.

The chain has TRBV5-1 and TRBJ2-2; 10 positions match TRBD1. CDR3 size: 16 residues. Germline V CDR1 and CDR2: SGHRS, YFSETQ. V trimming: 3 bases; J trimming: 4 bases; junction bases outside the gene matches: 6. The CDR3 nucleotides are TGCGCCAGCAGCTCGACGACAGGGGGCAGCACCGGGGAGCTGTTTTTT. Encoded protein: CASSSTTGGSTGELFF. The full variable domain, in which reference TRBV5-1 and TRBJ2-2 provide the parts outside the CDR3, is KAGVTQTPRYLIKTRGQQVTLSCSPISGHRSVSWYQQTPGQGLQFLFEYFSETQRNKGNFPGRFSGRQFSNSRSEMNVSTLELGDSALYLCASSSTTGGSTGELFFGEGSRLTVL.

V usage is TRBV18 and J usage is TRBJ1-2; tentatively, D is TRBD1 (6 bases). Germline loops: CDR1 KGHSH, CDR2 LQKENI. The CDR3 runs 16 residues. With 3 bases removed from V and 5 bases from J, the gap between germline ends came to 19 bases. The DNA of the CDR3 is TGTGCCAGCTCACCCCCCTTCGCCGGGACACCATATGGCTACACCTTC. The encoded protein is CASSPPFAGTPYGYTF.

This clone was counted a single time. V usage is TRBV5-1 and J usage is TRBJ2-2; 11 nucleotides align to TRBD2. CDR3 length: 16 amino acids. V was pared by 5 bases and J by 7 bases, with 10 bases of the junction left unmatched. Germline CDR1 and CDR2: SGHRS and YFSETQ. The CDR3 DNA follows: TGCGCCAGCAGTGTCCTTCCTAGCGGGGGGATCGGGGAGCTGTTTTTT. This encodes CASSVLPSGGIGELFF. The complete variable domain, with remaining parts taken from reference TRBV5-1 and TRBJ2-2, reads KAGVTQTPRYLIKTRGQQVTLSCSPISGHRSVSWYQQTPGQGLQFLFEYFSETQRNKGNFPGRFSGRQFSNSRSEMNVSTLELGDSALYLCASSVLPSGGIGELFFGEGSRLTVL.

The chain uses TRBV2 and TRBJ2-4; 11 nucleotides align to TRBD2. CDR1 SNHLY and CDR2 FYNNEI come from the germline V gene. The CDR3 spans 14 residues. V lost 3 bases to trimming and J lost 7 bases; unmatched junction nucleotides: 2. In DNA form, the CDR3 reads TGTGCCAGCAGTGAGGTAGCGGGGGGGAACATTCAGTACTTC. Translation gives CASSEVAGGNIQYF.

J is TRBJ1-6 and V is TRBV9; TRBD1 aligns across 9 bases. The germline gives CDR1 SGDLS, CDR2 YYNGEE. This CDR3 has 18 amino acids. Trimming at V came to 4 bases and at J to 10 bases, leaving 18 bases not matched to a gene. CDR3 DNA: TGTGCCAGCAGCCCGCGAGTCCCGGGACAGGGATATCCATCACCCCTCCACTTT. Protein product: CASSPRVPGQGYPSPLHF.

The CDR3 is CASSLEDRAGGYTF. The CDR3 coding sequence is TGTGCCAGCAGTTTAGAGGACAGGGCGGGCGGCTACACCTTC. The chain employs TRBV28 and TRBJ1-2, with 8 bases identical to TRBD1. This CDR3 region has 14 residues. The V and J ends lost 2 bases and 8 bases, in that order; junction bases with no gene match: 7. Germline V gene lookup returns CDR1 MDHEN and CDR2 SYDVKM.

This clone was picked up one time. Written as DNA, the CDR3 is TGTGCCAGCAGCATCACCGGCAGGGGGCTTAGGGAGACCCAGTACTTC. As protein: CASSITGRGLRETQYF. The V and J genes are TRBV7-9 and TRBJ2-5; 8 bases map to TRBD1. V shed 5 bases and J 5 bases; nucleotides not matched to a gene: 13. There are 16 residues in the CDR3. Germline CDR1 reads SEHNR; CDR2 reads FQNEAQ (reference sequence).

About this clone itself: One end of the junction is discordant with germline, which a read error may explain. The chain recombines TRBV2 with TRBJ1-6; a possible D gene is TRBD1 (5 bases). This CDR3 has 15 amino acids. Germline CDR1 SNHLY, CDR2 FYNNEI. The CDR3 loop reads CAGSPTTDYNSPLHF. CDR3 coding DNA: TGTGCCGGCAGTCCTACGACAGACTATAATTCACCCCTCCACTTT.

The V and J genes are TRBV5-7 and TRBJ1-6; 7 bases fit TRBD1. TRBV5-7 is designated an ORF whose function remains uncertain. The CDR3 length is 14 residues. V was clipped by 4 bases and J by 7 bases; unmatched bases: 5. CDR3 nucleotide sequence: TGTGCCAGCAGCCAGGGGGTGGGAAATTCACCCCTCCACTTT. It encodes CASSQGVGNSPLHF.

V usage is TRBV5-1 and J usage is TRBJ2-5; 8 positions agree with TRBD1. V lost 4 bases and J lost 11; bases outside the gene matches: 10. The germline gives CDR1 SGHRS, CDR2 YFSETQ. The CDR3 sequence is 13 residues long. The CDR3: CASSDGQGNKQYF. In nucleotides, the CDR3 is TGCGCCAGCAGCGACGGACAGGGTAACAAGCAGTACTTC.

V and J are TRBV7-9 and TRBJ1-2; 11 positions agree with TRBD1. Germline V gene lookup returns CDR1 SEHNR and CDR2 FQNEAQ (reference sequence). V was pared by 5 bases and J by 5 bases, with 7 bases of the junction left unmatched. The CDR3 consists of 15 residues. The CDR3 reads CASSRSGQGAYGYTF. The CDR3 DNA reads TGTGCCAGCAGCCGAAGTGGACAGGGGGCGTATGGCTACACCTTC.

The J gene is TRBJ2-1, the V gene TRBV23-1; D perhaps matches TRBD1 (6 bases). TRBV23-1 is placed among ORFs of uncertain function. Trimming removed 8 bases at V and 6 bases at J, with 17 bases between. CDR3 size: 14 residues. This CDR3 reads CASRSTGNCNEQFF. DNA for the CDR3: TGCGCCAGCCGCTCAACAGGGAATTGCAATGAGCAGTTCTTC.

This CDR3 reads CASSMSSTDTQYF. Here the CDR3 DNA reads TGTGCCAGCAGCATGTCTAGCACAGATACGCAGTATTTT. This sequence joins TRBV7-3 and TRBJ2-3; D remains ambiguous. V dropped 5 bases and J dropped 0 bases, with 6 bases sitting between them. The CDR3 contains 13 residues. Germline lookup yields CDR1 SGHTA and CDR2 FQGTGA.